This T cell receptor beta chain comes out of a study of shared clonotypes between healthy human individuals. Splitting of CD4+ cells produced CD45RA+ naive and CD45RA-negative memory subsets. Samples underwent the assay at deep level. Data came from immunoSEQ multiplex PCR; TCRdb stores just in-frame clones and leaves some out. Here the sample spans roughly 2.4 million clones, more than 90% being singletons. This CDR3 comprises 12 residues. Trimming cost V 8 bases and J 9 bases; bases outside gene matches: 9. Germline lookup yields CDR1 SQVTM and CDR2 ANQGSEA. Source material: naive CD4+ T cells sorted from blood. This sample's subset: CD45RA+ positively selected. This receptor was identified in a man younger than 35 in good health. The chain couples TRBV29-1 to TRBJ2-1, with 8 bases that match TRBD2. CDR3 amino acids: CSIWTSSIEQFF. As DNA, the CDR3 is TGCAGCATATGGACTAGCTCAATTGAGCAGTTCTTC.